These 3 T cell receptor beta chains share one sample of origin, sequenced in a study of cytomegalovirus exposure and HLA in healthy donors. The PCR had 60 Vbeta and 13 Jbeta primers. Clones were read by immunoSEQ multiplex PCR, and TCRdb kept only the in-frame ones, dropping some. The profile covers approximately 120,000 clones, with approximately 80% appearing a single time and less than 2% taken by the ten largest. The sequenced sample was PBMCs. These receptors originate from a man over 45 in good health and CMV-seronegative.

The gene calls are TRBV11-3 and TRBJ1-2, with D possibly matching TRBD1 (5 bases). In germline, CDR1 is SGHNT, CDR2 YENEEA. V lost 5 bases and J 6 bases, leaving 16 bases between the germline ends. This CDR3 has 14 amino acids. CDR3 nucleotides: TGTGCCAGCAGCAGGGGAGGCGGGGGGGATGGCTACACCTTC. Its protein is CASSRGGGGDGYTF.

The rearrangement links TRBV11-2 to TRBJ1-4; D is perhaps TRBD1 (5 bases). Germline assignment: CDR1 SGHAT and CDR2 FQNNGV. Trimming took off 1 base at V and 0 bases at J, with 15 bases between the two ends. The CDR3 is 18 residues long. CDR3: CASSLVPWGVSTNEKLFF. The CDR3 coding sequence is TGTGCCAGCAGCTTAGTTCCTTGGGGGGTGTCAACTAATGAAAAACTGTTTTTT.

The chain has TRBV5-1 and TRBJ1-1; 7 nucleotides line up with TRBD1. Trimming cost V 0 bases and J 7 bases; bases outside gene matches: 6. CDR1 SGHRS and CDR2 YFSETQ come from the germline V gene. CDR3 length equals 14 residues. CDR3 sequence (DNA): TGCGCCAGCAGCTTGGCCCCAGGGGGAATTGAAGCTTTCTTT. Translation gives CASSLAPGGIEAFF.